The entry that follows covers one TCR beta chain sequence. The antigen is unknown. This specimen comes from a study of a mutant IDH1 vaccine in newly diagnosed glioma. Turning to the study itself: Vaccination started 4-6 weeks after radiotherapy alone, or with temozolomide cycles. Treated individuals were approximately 62% male and roughly 40% female, averaging about 41 years of age.

Per the germline V gene, CDR1 is SGHRS and CDR2 is YFSETQ. The CDR3 contains 20 residues. V was clipped by 4 bases and J by 5 bases, with 31 bases between them. Measured with immunoSEQ multiplex PCR; TCRdb has only the in-frame clones, and not every one. Altogether approximately 50,000 clones are present, about 82% being singletons, with the ten largest covering 9% to 15%. Time point: week 35, safety follow-up. Vaccine doses each comprised 300 ug of mutant IDH1 20-mer peptide, with topical imiquimod. Eight vaccinations went to patients in weeks 1, 3, 5, 7, 11, 15, 19, 23. Donor tumors were new WHO grade 3 or 4 IDH1-mutant, ATRX-lost astrocytomas.

The J gene is TRBJ2-1, the V gene TRBV5-1; tentative D call: TRBD2 (6 bases). Sequencing used PBMCs, obtained from a glioma patient whose treatment included an IDH1 peptide vaccine. The sequence came from a man aged 35-49 years with glioma. The CDR3 DNA reads TGCGCCAGCAGCGATACTAGCTTCCTCGCGAGGTACAATCACAACAATGAGCAGTTCTTC. As protein: CASSDTSFLARYNHNNEQFF.